This TCR beta chain emerged from a study of molecular identifiers for immune sequencing clone quantification. This clonotype was seen at least ten times. Listed TCR primers and previously described methods were used for bulk TCR libraries. One entry per CDR3 protein, called by TCRdb with MiXCR from the PCR reads. The sample has over 300,000 distinct CDR3 sequences, roughly a quarter seen once. This sequence originates from a human donor in good health. Some libraries in this study had Jurkat cell RNA spiked in. The material sequenced was naive CD8+ T cells from blood, with Jurkat cell RNA spiked in. As for subset: FACS-sorted CD8+CD4-CCR7+CD45RA+ naive T cells.

The CDR3 loop reads CSARQGNSGNTIYF. CDR3 sequence (DNA): TGCAGCGCTCGACAGGGAAACTCTGGAAACACCATATATTTT. This chain links TRBV29-1 with TRBJ1-3; 7 bases line up with TRBD1. This CDR3 is 14 amino acids long. CDR1 SQVTM and CDR2 ANQGSEA come from the germline V gene. Trimming at V came to 7 bases and at J to 0 bases, leaving 6 bases not matched to a gene.